This T cell receptor beta chain was obtained from a study of T cells of healthy individuals. One entry per CDR3 protein results from TCRdb running MiXCR on the 5' RACE reads. This sample yields around 63,000 distinct CDR3 sequences, of which roughly 16% are seen a single time; around 4.7% belongs to the top ten. The CDR3 is made up of 13 amino acids. Germline V CDR1 and CDR2: SGHTA, FQGTGA. Trimming stripped 3 bases from V and 3 bases from J, with 8 bases between. The genes are TRBV7-3 and TRBJ2-5, with D possibly matching TRBD1 (6 bases). The source of this sequence is a human donor in good health. This chain's CDR3 is CASSFRQEETQYF. CDR3 bases: TGTGCCAGCAGCTTCAGACAGGAAGAGACCCAGTACTTC.